This T cell receptor beta chain was documented in a study of blood T cell repertoires in COVID-19. Turning to the study itself: The samples span acute and convalescent COVID-19 from the United States, Italy and Spain. The cDNA or gDNA used as material had been derived from T cells, B-cell-depleted T cells, or PBMCs.

Authors' methods: Researchers report that nucleated cell counts were estimated from reference gene primer amplification. The data were produced by immunoSEQ multiplex PCR, yet TCRdb's version contains in-frame clones alone and is incomplete. Clone size and the V and J calls come from that table; the DNA yielded D and trimming. The sample lists some 44,000 clones; approximately 92% were seen once. V shed 1 base and J shed 4 bases, with 12 bases lying between them. Per the germline V gene, CDR1 is SGHTA and CDR2 is FQGTGA. The CDR3 runs to 15 residues. This TCR was recovered from a human donor in a cohort sampled during active COVID-19. This rearrangement joins TRBV7-3 to TRBJ2-3, with a weak D call TRBD2 (5 bases). The sequencing sample was made of peripheral blood. CDR3 sequence reads: CASSLSASIADTQYF. In nucleotides, the CDR3 is TGTGCCAGCAGCTTAAGTGCTAGCATCGCAGATACGCAGTATTTT. Looking up the rest from reference TRBV7-3 and TRBJ2-3 gives the full variable domain: GAGVSQTPSNKVTEKGKYVELRCDPISGHTALYWYRQSLGQGPEFLIYFQGTGAADDSGLPNDRFFAVRPEGSVSTLKIQRTERGDSAVYLCASSLSASIADTQYFGPGTRLTVL.